The clone carrying this TCR beta chain was picked up many times. Its antigen is as yet unknown. There are 15 residues in the CDR3. Germline V CDR1 and CDR2: SGHTA, FQGNSA. V was cut by 1 base and J by 3 bases, with 10 bases left in between. MiXCR was run by TCRdb on the multiplex PCR reads, yielding one entry per CDR3 protein. This table has some 140,000 distinct CDR3 sequences, about 22% appearing once. This sample is part of a study of breast tumors, draining lymph nodes, adjacent tissues. Study-wide points: Tumor and nontumor repertoires were significantly more similar in luminal-like than in basal-like breast cancer. The lymph node origin of tumor T cells was framed as consistent with a hypothesis, not demonstrated. Tumors had less TCR diversity than lymph nodes, more than nontumor tissue. Most tumor T cells seemingly derive from lymph node, then expand in tumor.

Axillary draining lymph nodes of breast cancer patients supplied the node samples. This receptor was taken from a female donor with breast cancer. Some clones in this sample may be carry-over from other donors' samples. The sample was axillary lymph node tissue. The chain links TRBV7-2 to TRBJ1-5; possible D gene TRBD1, 5 bases. The CDR3 loop reads CASSLDGGYNQPQHF. CDR3 DNA: TGTGCCAGCAGCTTAGACGGGGGGTACAATCAGCCCCAGCATTTT. Complete variable domain (other parts from reference TRBV7-2 and TRBJ1-5): GAGVSQSPSNKVTEKGKDVELRCDPISGHTALYWYRQSLGQGLEFLIYFQGNSAPDKSGLPSDRFSAERTGGSVSTLTIQRTQQEDSAVYLCASSLDGGYNQPQHFGDGTRLSIL.